This TCR beta chain was sequenced in a study of graft-versus-host responses after intestinal transplantation. Study-level background: After anti-thymocyte globulin induction, recipients took tacrolimus and steroids for 3 to 4 years.

Produced via immunoSEQ multiplex PCR; TCRdb's table is partial and in-frame only. The table lists about 97,000 clones, about 93% of them singletons. CDR1 SEHNR and CDR2 FQNEAQ come from the germline V gene (reference sequence). V lost 5 bases, J lost 6 bases, and 3 bases stayed unmatched. The CDR3 is 12 residues long. This clone was observed a handful of times. J is TRBJ1-1 and V is TRBV7-9; TRBD1 aligns across 7 bases. This sequence was found in a human patient who received an intestinal transplant, so some T cells may come from the graft donor. The starting material was PBMCs, obtained about 450 days after intestinal transplant. The CDR3 sequence is CASSLGGAEAFF. CDR3 nucleotides: TGTGCCAGCAGCCTAGGGGGCGCTGAAGCTTTCTTT. Variable domain in full (rest from reference TRBV7-9 and TRBJ1-1): DTGVSQNPRHKITKRGQNVTFRCDPISEHNRLYWYRQTLGQGPEFLTYFQNEAQLEKSRLLSDRFSAERPKGSFSTLEIQRTEQGDSAMYLCASSLGGAEAFFGQGTRLTVV.